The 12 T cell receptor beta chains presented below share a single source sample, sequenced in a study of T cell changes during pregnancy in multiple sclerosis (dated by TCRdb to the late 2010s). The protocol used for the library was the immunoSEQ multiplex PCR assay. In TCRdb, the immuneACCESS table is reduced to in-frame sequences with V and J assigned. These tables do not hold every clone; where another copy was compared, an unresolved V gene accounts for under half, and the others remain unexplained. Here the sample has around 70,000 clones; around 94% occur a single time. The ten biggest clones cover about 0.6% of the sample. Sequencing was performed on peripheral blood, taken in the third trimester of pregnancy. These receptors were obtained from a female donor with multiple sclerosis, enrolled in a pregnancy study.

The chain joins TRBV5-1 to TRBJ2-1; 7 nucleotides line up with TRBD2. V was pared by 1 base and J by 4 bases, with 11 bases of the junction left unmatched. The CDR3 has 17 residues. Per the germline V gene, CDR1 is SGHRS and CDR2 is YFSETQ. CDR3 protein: CASSLPGTTFSYNEQFF. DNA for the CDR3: TGCGCCAGCAGCTTGCCTGGGACTACTTTCTCTTACAATGAGCAGTTCTTC.

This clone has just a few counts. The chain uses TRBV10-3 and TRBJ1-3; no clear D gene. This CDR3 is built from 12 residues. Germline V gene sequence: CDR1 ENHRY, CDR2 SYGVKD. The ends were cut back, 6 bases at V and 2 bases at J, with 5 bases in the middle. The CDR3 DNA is TGTGCCATCAGATCCGCTGGAAACACCATATATTTT. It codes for CAIRSAGNTIYF.

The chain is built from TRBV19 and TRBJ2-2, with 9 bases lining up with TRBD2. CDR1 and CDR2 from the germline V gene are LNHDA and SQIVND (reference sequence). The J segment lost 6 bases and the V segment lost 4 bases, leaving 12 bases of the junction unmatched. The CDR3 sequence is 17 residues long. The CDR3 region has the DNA TGTGCCAGTAGTAGGGGTAGCGGGGGCCCCGGGTCCGGGGAGCTGTTTTTT. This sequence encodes CASSRGSGGPGSGELFF.

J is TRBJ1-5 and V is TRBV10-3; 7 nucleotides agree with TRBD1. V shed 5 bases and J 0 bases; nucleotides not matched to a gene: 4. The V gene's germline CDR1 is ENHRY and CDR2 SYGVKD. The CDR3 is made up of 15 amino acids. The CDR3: CAISITGDSNQPQHF. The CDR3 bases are TGTGCCATCAGTATTACAGGGGATAGCAATCAGCCCCAGCATTTT.

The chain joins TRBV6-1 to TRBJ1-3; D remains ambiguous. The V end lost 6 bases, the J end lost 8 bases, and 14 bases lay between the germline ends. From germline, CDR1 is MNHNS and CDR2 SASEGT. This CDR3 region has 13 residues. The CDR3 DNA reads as TGTGCCAGCAGCGAGAGCCCCGGGTACACCATATATTTT. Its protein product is CASSESPGYTIYF.

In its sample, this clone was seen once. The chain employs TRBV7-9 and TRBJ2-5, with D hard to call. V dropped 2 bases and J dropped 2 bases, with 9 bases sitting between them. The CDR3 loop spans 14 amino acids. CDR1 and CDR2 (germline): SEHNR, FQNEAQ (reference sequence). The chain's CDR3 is CASSLSQEQETQYF. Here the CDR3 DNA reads TGTGCCAGCAGCTTAAGTCAGGAACAAGAGACCCAGTACTTC.

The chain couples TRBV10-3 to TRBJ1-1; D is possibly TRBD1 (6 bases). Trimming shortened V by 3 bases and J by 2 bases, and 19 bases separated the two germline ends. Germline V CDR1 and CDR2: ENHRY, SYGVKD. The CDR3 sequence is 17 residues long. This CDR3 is CAISEAGGLGSNTEAFF. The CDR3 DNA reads TGTGCCATCAGTGAAGCGGGGGGCCTGGGCTCAAACACTGAAGCTTTCTTT.

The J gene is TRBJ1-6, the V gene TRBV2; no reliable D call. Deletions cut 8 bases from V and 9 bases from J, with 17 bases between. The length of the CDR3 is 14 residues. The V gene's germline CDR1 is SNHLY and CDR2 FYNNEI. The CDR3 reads CASGPTGLFSPLHF. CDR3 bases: TGTGCCAGCGGACCGACGGGGTTATTTTCACCCCTCCACTTT.

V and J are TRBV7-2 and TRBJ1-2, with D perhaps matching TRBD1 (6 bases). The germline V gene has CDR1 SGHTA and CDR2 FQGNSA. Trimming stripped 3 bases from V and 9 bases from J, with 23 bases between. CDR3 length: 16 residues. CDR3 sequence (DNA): TGTGCCAGCAGCTTGACTGAGACAGGCGGTACCTCTCGCTACACCTTC. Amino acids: CASSLTETGGTSRYTF.

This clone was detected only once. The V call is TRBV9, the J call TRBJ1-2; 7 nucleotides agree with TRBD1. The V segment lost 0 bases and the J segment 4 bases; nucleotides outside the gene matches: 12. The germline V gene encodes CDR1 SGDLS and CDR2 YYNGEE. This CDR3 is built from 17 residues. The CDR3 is CASSVAVGDSPTYGYTF. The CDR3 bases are TGTGCCAGCAGCGTAGCAGTAGGGGACAGCCCTACCTATGGCTACACCTTC.

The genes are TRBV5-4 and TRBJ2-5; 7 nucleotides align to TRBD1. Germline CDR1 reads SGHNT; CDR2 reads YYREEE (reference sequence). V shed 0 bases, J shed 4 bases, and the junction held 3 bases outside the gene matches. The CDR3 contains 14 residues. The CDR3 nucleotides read TGTGCCAGCAGCTTGGCAGGGGGTGGAGAGACCCAGTACTTC. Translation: CASSLAGGGETQYF.

DNA of the CDR3: TGTGCCAGTAGTATCCCCGGAGGCACCCAGTACTTC. It translates to CASSIPGGTQYF. The J gene is TRBJ2-5, the V gene TRBV19, with a tentative D call TRBD2 (5 bases). This CDR3 contains 12 residues. V gave up 3 bases and J gave up 8 bases, with 10 bases separating them. CDR1 is LNHDA and CDR2 is SQIVND in the germline V gene (reference sequence). Based on the CDR3 plus reference TRBV19 and TRBJ2-5, the full variable domain is DGGITQSPKYLFRKEGQNVTLSCEQNLNHDAMYWYRQDPGQGLRLIYYSQIVNDFQKGDIAEGYSVSREKKESFPLTVTSAQKNPTAFYLCASSIPGGTQYFGPGTRLLVL.